The 14 T cell receptor beta chains given below trace back to one sample, sequenced in a study of T-cell reconstitution after alpha-beta-depleted transplantation in children. The authors prepared the TCRbeta library with unique molecular identifiers. TCRdb independently ran MiXCR on the PCR reads; one entry per CDR3 protein. The table has just over 950,000 distinct CDR3 sequences, about 29% seen once. The specimen comprised PBMCs, mostly from graft donor cells, sampled 360 days after TCRalphabeta/CD19-depleted stem cell transplant. All receptors come from a boy younger than two who had a stem cell transplant for SCID, so the T cells may come from the graft donor.

This clonotype was seen only a few times. The V call is TRBV27, the J call TRBJ2-1; 8 bases fit TRBD1. This CDR3 spans 11 amino acids. CDR1 MNHEY and CDR2 SMNVEV come from the germline V gene (reference sequence). V gave up 9 bases and J gave up 8 bases; unmatched junction bases: 3. The CDR3 sequence is CASAGGDEQFF. The CDR3 nucleotides are TGTGCCAGTGCAGGGGGCGATGAGCAGTTCTTC.

A few counts support this clonotype. The chain uses TRBV6-5 and TRBJ2-1, with D possibly TRBD1 on 7 matching bases. Germline assignment: CDR1 MNHEY and CDR2 SVGAGI. The V end was cut by 3 bases, the J end by 1 base, with 13 bases between. The length of the CDR3 is 16 residues. As DNA, the CDR3 is TGTGCCAGCAGTTATTCCCCAGGGGGGTCCTACAATGAGCAGTTCTTC. Protein product: CASSYSPGGSYNEQFF.

The chain uses TRBV20-1 and TRBJ2-7; 12 nucleotides align to TRBD2. This CDR3 comprises 18 residues. Per germline, CDR1 DFQATT and CDR2 SNEGSKA (reference sequence). V lost 0 bases and J lost 3; bases outside the gene matches: 12. CDR3 sequence reads: CSARDKLAGGILGYEQYF. CDR3 nucleotides: TGCAGTGCTAGAGATAAGCTAGCGGGGGGGATCCTCGGCTACGAGCAGTACTTC.

The chain joins TRBV6-6 to TRBJ2-2; TRBD2 aligns across 8 bases. This CDR3 is built from 13 residues. Germline CDR1 and CDR2: MNHNY and SVGAGI (reference sequence). V shed 6 bases, J shed 6 bases, and the junction held 3 bases outside the gene matches. The CDR3 loop reads CASRTSGAGELFF. The CDR3 region has the DNA TGTGCCAGCAGAACTAGCGGAGCCGGGGAGCTGTTTTTT.

The chain combines TRBV27 with TRBJ2-3; no clear D. Trimming left V 4 bases short and J 6 bases short, with 20 bases between. This CDR3 comprises 16 residues. Germline loops: CDR1 MNHEY, CDR2 SMNVEV (reference sequence). The DNA for the CDR3 is TGTGCCAGCAGTTCCTTTGGTGTTTCGTCGATTGATACGCAGTATTTT. This translates into CASSSFGVSSIDTQYF.

The chain joins TRBV5-1 to TRBJ1-1; D uncertain. The ends were cut back, 1 base at V and 0 bases at J, with 7 bases in the middle. Germline values: CDR1 SGHRS, CDR2 YFSETQ. This CDR3 region has 14 residues. The CDR3 DNA sequence: TGCGCCAGCAGCTTGTGGTACATGAACACTGAAGCTTTCTTT. Translating it yields CASSLWYMNTEAFF. The whole variable domain, remainder taken from reference TRBV5-1 and TRBJ1-1, is KAGVTQTPRYLIKTRGQQVTLSCSPISGHRSVSWYQQTPGQGLQFLFEYFSETQRNKGNFPGRFSGRQFSNSRSEMNVSTLELGDSALYLCASSLWYMNTEAFFGQGTRLTVV.

This clonotype appeared a few times. V gene TRBV13 combines with J gene TRBJ2-2; tentative D call: TRBD2 (7 bases). CDR3 length: 15 amino acids. Trimming shortened V by 1 base and J by 6 bases, and 12 bases separated the two germline ends. The germline gives CDR1 PRHDT, CDR2 FYEKMQ (reference sequence). The CDR3 region is CASSLAPGGPGELFF. In nucleotides, the CDR3 is TGTGCCAGCAGCTTAGCTCCGGGGGGCCCCGGGGAGCTGTTTTTT.

The chain joins TRBV6-5 to TRBJ1-2; unclear D gene. Trimming shortened V by 0 bases and J by 4 bases, and 12 bases separated the two germline ends. The CDR3 runs 15 residues. From germline, CDR1 is MNHEY and CDR2 SVGAGI. This CDR3 reads CASSYSETDVYGYTF. In DNA form, the CDR3 reads TGTGCCAGCAGTTACTCTGAGACTGACGTCTATGGCTACACCTTC.

V and J are TRBV29-1 and TRBJ2-2; 8 bases align to TRBD2. The CDR3 runs 13 residues. CDR1 is SQVTM, CDR2 ANQGSEA, per germline. The V gene end was trimmed by 5 bases and the J gene end by 7 bases; junction bases not matched to a gene: 6. In DNA form, the CDR3 reads TGCAGCGTTTGTAGCGGGGAAGTCGGGGAGCTGTTTTTT. Translating gives CSVCSGEVGELFF.

This clonotype was found a few times. The CDR3 DNA is TGTGCCAGCAGTGATCGACTAGCGGTCTACGAGCAGTACTTC. As protein: CASSDRLAVYEQYF. The rearrangement uses TRBV2 and TRBJ2-7, with 9 bases matching TRBD2. V was pared by 3 bases and J by 3 bases, with 3 bases of the junction left unmatched. The germline V gene encodes CDR1 SNHLY and CDR2 FYNNEI. This CDR3 is built from 14 residues.

The gene calls are TRBV5-1 and TRBJ2-5; D is perhaps TRBD2 (5 bases). V was trimmed by 1 base and J by 1 base, leaving 14 bases between them. The CDR3 runs 16 residues. Germline CDR1 is SGHRS and CDR2 is YFSETQ. DNA of the CDR3: TGCGCCAGCAGCTTGCCCCCCCGAGGAGGCCAAGAGACCCAGTACTTC. This encodes CASSLPPRGGQETQYF.

This chain uses TRBV10-1 with TRBJ2-1, with D hard to call. The CDR3 extends over 13 amino acids. Between the trimmed V and J ends, which lost 4 bases and 7 bases, there was a span of 11 bases. Germline CDR1 is WNHNN and CDR2 is SYGVQD (reference sequence). The CDR3 DNA sequence: TGCGCCAGCAGTGTTGAATCATGGAATGAGCAGTTCTTC. This encodes CASSVESWNEQFF.

This chain uses TRBV19 with TRBJ1-5; possible D gene TRBD1, 5 bases. Germline-derived CDR1 and CDR2 are LNHDA and SQIVND (reference sequence). Between the trimmed V and J ends, which lost 3 bases and 2 bases, there was a span of 11 bases. This CDR3 spans 15 amino acids. CDR3 in amino acids: CASSIIQGGNQPQHF. Written as DNA, the CDR3 is TGTGCCAGTAGTATCATCCAAGGGGGCAATCAGCCCCAGCATTTT. The full variable domain, rest sourced from reference TRBV19 and TRBJ1-5, is DGGITQSPKYLFRKEGQNVTLSCEQNLNHDAMYWYRQDPGQGLRLIYYSQIVNDFQKGDIAEGYSVSREKKESFPLTVTSAQKNPTAFYLCASSIIQGGNQPQHFGDGTRLSIL.

The CDR3 protein is CASSETGDTIYF. CDR3 nucleotides: TGTGCCAGCAGTGAAACGGGTGACACCATATATTTT. This chain uses TRBV2 with TRBJ1-3; D gene ambiguous. CDR3 length: 12 residues. Trimming took off 2 bases at V and 8 bases at J, with 7 bases between the two ends. Germline assignment: CDR1 SNHLY and CDR2 FYNNEI.